A single sample gave rise to the 7 T cell receptor beta chains below, sequenced in a study of monozygotic twins with inflammatory bowel disease. No DNA is given; TCRdb re-called the 5' RACE reads and lists each CDR3 protein once. The table for this sample gives 350,000 to 500,000 distinct CDR3 sequences. Material: blood. These receptors came from a human donor with ulcerative colitis or Crohn's disease, or a healthy co-twin of an affected twin (not recorded which).

The gene calls are TRBV7-3 and TRBJ2-1. The germline V gene encodes CDR1 SGHTA and CDR2 FQGTGA. The CDR3 is 17 amino acids. CDR3: CASSEGSGFRSYNEQFF.

The CDR3 region is CASSNNYSPLHF. V gene TRBV5-6 combines with J gene TRBJ1-6. The CDR3 covers 12 residues. CDR1 is SGHDT and CDR2 is YYEEEE in the germline V gene. The variable domain in full, completed from reference TRBV5-6 and TRBJ1-6, reads DAGVTQSPTHLIKTRGQQVTLRCSPKSGHDTVSWYQQALGQGPQFIFQYYEEEERQRGNFPDRFSGHQFPNYSSELNVNALLLGDSALYLCASSNNYSPLHFGNGTRLTVT.

The genes are TRBV4-2 and TRBJ1-1. The CDR3 spans 13 residues. Germline values: CDR1 LGHNA, CDR2 YNFKEQ. The chain's CDR3 is CASSREMNTEAFF.

The chain uses TRBV20-1 and TRBJ2-1; TCRdb selects TRBD1, and the lack of DNA leaves this call unchecked. Germline V gene data show CDR1 as DFQATT and CDR2 as SNEGSKA (reference sequence). CDR3 size: 14 residues. CDR3 amino acids: CSAPRQGAGNEQFF.

The V call is TRBV5-1, the J call TRBJ1-2; TCRdb lists TRBD1, though no DNA is available to test this call. The CDR3 extends over 16 amino acids. The germline CDR1 and CDR2 sequences are SGHRS and YFSETQ. The CDR3 sequence is CASSSGTGEPNYGYTF.

This sequence joins TRBV5-1 and TRBJ1-4; without DNA, the TCRdb call of TRBD1 cannot be checked. Germline CDR1 reads SGHRS; CDR2 reads YFSETQ. This CDR3 contains 17 residues. CDR3 sequence: CASSSDREGATNEKLFF.

V is TRBV18 and J is TRBJ2-1; with no DNA, the TCRdb D assignment of TRBD1 cannot be verified. CDR3 length: 14 residues. From germline, CDR1 is KGHSH and CDR2 LQKENI. The CDR3 protein is CASSHQGQYNEQFF.